The sequence of this TCR beta chain was determined in a study of PD-L1 blockade in urothelial cancer. Notes on this clone: Antigen: not known.

The protocol was immunoSEQ multiplex PCR, while the TCRdb copy is restricted to in-frame clones and leaves out a portion. The sample holds under 120,000 clones, around 85% seen once. Germline assignment: CDR1 KGHSH and CDR2 LQKENI. The CDR3 is made up of 14 amino acids. J lost 5 bases, V lost 2 bases, and 3 bases had no gene match. Study-wide points: Larger 3-week expansion of tumor-associated blood clones was seen in durable-benefit patients.

Sequencing used PBMCs, obtained around atezolizumab (anti-PD-L1) treatment. J is TRBJ1-1 and V is TRBV18; 9 positions agree with TRBD1. This receptor was identified in a man aged 50 or older with urothelial cancer. The CDR3 DNA follows: TGTGCCAGCTCACCAGGGACAGGGCGGACTGAAGCTTTCTTT. Translated: CASSPGTGRTEAFF.